One sample yielded the 32 T cell receptor beta chains listed below, sequenced in a study of blood T cell repertoires in COVID-19. Libraries were prepared by immunoSEQ multiplex PCR; TCRdb keeps only in-frame clonotypes and omits some of them. The profile shows 100,000 to 150,000 clones, around 80% of them singletons. The sequencing sample was made of peripheral blood. These receptors all stem from a man in his thirties or forties with COVID-19, enrolled during active disease.

This sequence joins TRBV5-1 and TRBJ2-3; 9 bases agree with TRBD1. The J segment lost 4 bases and the V segment lost 3 bases, leaving 6 bases of the junction unmatched. Germline V CDR1 and CDR2: SGHRS, YFSETQ. This CDR3 has 15 residues. The CDR3 is CASSSTGGWADTQYF. The CDR3 bases are TGCGCCAGCAGCTCAACAGGGGGCTGGGCAGATACGCAGTATTTT. The full variable domain, rest sourced from reference TRBV5-1 and TRBJ2-3, is KAGVTQTPRYLIKTRGQQVTLSCSPISGHRSVSWYQQTPGQGLQFLFEYFSETQRNKGNFPGRFSGRQFSNSRSEMNVSTLELGDSALYLCASSSTGGWADTQYFGPGTRLTVL.

This clone is a singleton in its sample. The chain recombines TRBV7-2 with TRBJ2-7, with no clear D. The CDR3 consists of 13 residues. V lost 2 bases to trimming and J lost 5 bases, with 10 bases between them. Germline loops: CDR1 SGHTA, CDR2 FQGNSA. In nucleotides, the CDR3 is TGTGCCAGCAGCTTAAACTTAGGAGACGAGCAGTACTTC. Its protein is CASSLNLGDEQYF.

The CDR3 spells CASRPGLEEGDTQYF. Here the CDR3 DNA reads TGTGCCAGCAGGCCGGGACTGGAGGAAGGAGATACGCAGTATTTT. This sequence joins TRBV6-5 and TRBJ2-3; D perhaps matches TRBD2 (6 bases). The V and J ends lost 6 bases and 5 bases respectively, with 18 bases between them. The CDR3 loop spans 15 amino acids. Germline V lookup: CDR1 MNHEY, CDR2 SVGAGI.

The gene calls are TRBV4-2 and TRBJ2-7; TRBD1 matches 7 bases. V lost 4 bases, J lost 2 bases, and 11 bases stayed unmatched. CDR1 is LGHNA and CDR2 is YNFKEQ in the germline V gene. The CDR3 has 16 amino acids. Here the CDR3 reads CASSLTWGTDTYEQYF. DNA of the CDR3: TGTGCCAGCAGCCTCACCTGGGGGACAGATACCTACGAGCAGTACTTC.

The rearrangement links TRBV5-1 to TRBJ2-5; 10 bases line up with TRBD1. The V and J ends lost 4 bases and 1 base, in that order; junction bases with no gene match: 7. This CDR3 region has 16 residues. The germline CDR1 and CDR2 sequences are SGHRS and YFSETQ. CDR3 residues: CASSDRDRGPQETQYF. CDR3 bases: TGCGCCAGCAGCGACCGGGACAGGGGACCCCAAGAGACCCAGTACTTC.

The J gene is TRBJ1-5, the V gene TRBV2, with 7 bases matching TRBD1. Looked up from germline, CDR1 is SNHLY and CDR2 is FYNNEI. This CDR3 has 14 residues. J was trimmed by 1 base and V by 5 bases; bases with no gene match: 2. DNA for the CDR3: TGTGCCAGCAGTTGGGACAGAAGCAATCAGCCCCAGCATTTT. Its protein is CASSWDRSNQPQHF.

The chain links TRBV7-3 to TRBJ2-5, with 8 bases matching TRBD2. Looked up from germline, CDR1 is SGHTA and CDR2 is FQGTGA. V lost 0 bases and J lost 4; bases outside the gene matches: 4. The CDR3 length is 15 residues. The CDR3 DNA reads TGTGCCAGCAGCTTAACTAGCGGGGTTTCAGAGACCCAGTACTTC. Translating it yields CASSLTSGVSETQYF.

This clone has just a few counts. V usage is TRBV30 and J usage is TRBJ1-6; 7 bases are shared with TRBD1. After removal of 5 bases from V and 7 bases from J, the junction contained 5 bases not matched to a gene. Germline V CDR1 and CDR2: GTSNPN, SVGIG (reference sequence). The CDR3 totals 13 residues. The chain's CDR3 is CAWGGQPNSPLHF. The CDR3 coding sequence is TGTGCCTGGGGGGGACAGCCCAATTCACCCCTCCACTTT.

J is TRBJ1-2 and V is TRBV27, with a possible D match to TRBD1 (5 bases). V was clipped by 6 bases and J by 7 bases, with 12 bases between them. Germline CDR1 and CDR2: MNHEY and SMNVEV (reference sequence). The length of the CDR3 is 12 residues. The CDR3 spells CASRPGLGGYTF. CDR3 DNA: TGTGCCAGCAGACCAGGGTTGGGTGGCTACACCTTC.

This chain connects TRBV10-2 to TRBJ1-1; D is unclear. Germline V gene sequence: CDR1 WSHSY, CDR2 SAAADI. The V end was cut by 4 bases, the J end by 4 bases, with 7 bases between. The length of the CDR3 is 12 residues. In nucleotides, the CDR3 is TGCGCCAGCAGTGTACGAGGCACTGAAGCTTTCTTT. Encoded protein: CASSVRGTEAFF.

This CDR3 is CASSQRGGTEAFF. The CDR3 DNA reads TGTGCCAGCAGCCAAAGGGGCGGAACTGAAGCTTTCTTT. The chain carries TRBV11-3 and TRBJ1-1; D perhaps matches TRBD1 (5 bases). This CDR3 is 13 amino acids long. Trimming left V 5 bases short and J 5 bases short, with 12 bases between. Germline CDR1 and CDR2: SGHNT and YENEEA. Variable domain in full (rest from reference TRBV11-3 and TRBJ1-1): EAGVVQSPRYKIIEKKQPVAFWCNPISGHNTLYWYLQNLGQGPELLIRYENEEAVDDSQLPKDRFSAERLKGVDSTLKIQPAELGDSAVYLCASSQRGGTEAFFGQGTRLTVV.

The chain joins TRBV11-1 to TRBJ2-5, with 11 nucleotides matching TRBD2. CDR3 length equals 14 residues. Germline CDR1 reads SGHAT; CDR2 reads FQDESV (reference sequence). Unmatched junction bases numbered 5, after V lost 0 bases and J lost 11 bases. The DNA for the CDR3 is TGTGCCAGCAGCTTAGCTACTAGCGGGAGTCCACAGTACTTC. Amino acids: CASSLATSGSPQYF. Full variable domain (missing parts from reference TRBV11-1 and TRBJ2-5): EAEVAQSPRYKITEKSQAVAFWCDPISGHATLYWYRQILGQGPELLVQFQDESVVDDSQLPKDRFSAERLKGVDSTLKIQPAELGDSAMYLCASSLATSGSPQYFGPGTRLLVL.

This clone has a single count. The chain links TRBV25-1 to TRBJ2-5, with TRBD2 matching over 7 bases. The CDR3 runs to 13 residues. Germline V gene lookup returns CDR1 MGHDK and CDR2 SYGVNS. V lost 2 bases, J lost 5 bases, and 2 bases stayed unmatched. The CDR3: CASSELGRETQYF. The CDR3 nucleotides are TGTGCCAGCAGTGAACTCGGGAGGGAGACCCAGTACTTC.

The sample holds many counts of this clone. The chain couples TRBV28 to TRBJ2-3; 8 positions match TRBD2. V was pared by 6 bases and J by 4 bases, with 6 bases of the junction left unmatched. Germline V lookup: CDR1 MDHEN, CDR2 SYDVKM. This CDR3 comprises 14 residues. The CDR3 DNA is TGTGCCAGCAGCACTACCGGGGGGGCAGATACGCAGTATTTT. This encodes CASSTTGGADTQYF.

This clone was detected only once. The chain is built from TRBV13 and TRBJ1-5; TRBD1 agrees at 7 bases. V was pared by 4 bases and J by 4 bases, with 4 bases of the junction left unmatched. The CDR3 is 14 residues long. The germline gives CDR1 PRHDT, CDR2 FYEKMQ (reference sequence). The CDR3 DNA reads TGTGCCAGCAGCTCCGGACAGGCGAATCAGCCCCAGCATTTT. Translated: CASSSGQANQPQHF.

This clone was seen just once. The chain carries TRBV30 and TRBJ1-1; D unclear. CDR1 is GTSNPN and CDR2 is SVGIG in the germline V gene (reference sequence). This CDR3 contains 13 residues. With 4 bases removed from V and 0 bases from J, the gap between germline ends came to 9 bases. The CDR3 nucleotides read TGTGCCTGGACCAGGCTAATGAACACTGAAGCTTTCTTT. Translated: CAWTRLMNTEAFF.

The rearrangement uses TRBV3-1 (or the pseudogene TRBV3-2) and TRBJ2-1; 10 positions match TRBD2. The CDR3 runs 17 residues. The germline V gene encodes CDR1 LGHDT and CDR2 YNNKEL (reference sequence). J lost 6 bases, V lost 3 bases, and 11 bases had no gene match. The CDR3 DNA reads TGTGCCAGCAGCCACCCCTTAGGAGCGGGAGGGCCCAATGAGCAGTTCTTC. This codes for CASSHPLGAGGPNEQFF.

V is TRBV19 and J is TRBJ2-1; 11 bases line up with TRBD2. CDR1 and CDR2 (germline): LNHDA, SQIVND (reference sequence). This CDR3 is built from 17 residues. After removal of 5 bases from V and 6 bases from J, the junction contained 12 bases not matched to a gene. The CDR3 loop reads CASSSHHPTSGTNEQFF. CDR3 nucleotide sequence: TGTGCCAGTAGTTCCCACCACCCGACTAGCGGGACCAATGAGCAGTTCTTC.

The rearrangement uses TRBV14 and TRBJ2-5; TRBD1 aligns across 9 bases. The CDR3 spans 16 residues. The V segment lost 1 base and the J segment 1 base; nucleotides outside the gene matches: 4. CDR1 is SGHDN, CDR2 FVKESK, per germline. In nucleotides, the CDR3 is TGTGCCAGCAGCCAAGCCGGGACAGGGCCCCAAGAGACCCAGTACTTC. Encoded protein: CASSQAGTGPQETQYF. The whole variable domain, filled in from reference TRBV14 and TRBJ2-5, reads EAGVTQFPSHSVIEKGQTVTLRCDPISGHDNLYWYRRVMGKEIKFLLHFVKESKQDESGMPNNRFLAERTGGTYSTLKVQPAELEDSGVYFCASSQAGTGPQETQYFGPGTRLLVL.

The chain has TRBV19 and TRBJ2-3; D remains unclear. The CDR3 is 12 residues long. The germline CDR1 and CDR2 sequences are LNHDA and SQIVND (reference sequence). V shed 7 bases and J shed 4 bases, with 9 bases lying between them. The DNA of the CDR3 is TGTGCCAGTACTAAAACTCCAGATACGCAGTATTTT. This sequence encodes CASTKTPDTQYF.

V usage is TRBV6-5 and J usage is TRBJ2-7, with no clear D. CDR1 MNHEY and CDR2 SVGAGI come from the germline V gene. This CDR3 comprises 14 residues. V lost 3 bases, J lost 0 bases, and 9 bases lay in between. The CDR3: CASSYSRVSYEQYF. DNA for the CDR3: TGTGCCAGCAGTTATTCCCGTGTCTCCTACGAGCAGTACTTC.

This sequence joins TRBV28 and TRBJ2-7; 9 bases line up with TRBD1. V shed 3 bases and J 2 bases; nucleotides not matched to a gene: 8. The CDR3 loop spans 16 amino acids. CDR1 MDHEN and CDR2 SYDVKM come from the germline V gene. The CDR3 loop is CASSFSPGQGPYEQYF. The DNA of the CDR3 is TGTGCCAGCAGTTTCTCTCCGGGACAGGGTCCCTACGAGCAGTACTTC.

The chain recombines TRBV29-1 with TRBJ2-3; TRBD1 is a possible D gene (6 bases). From germline, CDR1 is SQVTM and CDR2 ANQGSEA. The V end lost 6 bases, the J end lost 1 base, and 17 bases lay between the germline ends. The CDR3 consists of 15 residues. CDR3 DNA sequence: TGCAGCGTCGTCCCCCGGGACATGGGCACAGATACGCAGTATTTT. Protein sequence: CSVVPRDMGTDTQYF.

The chain joins TRBV5-6 to TRBJ1-2; D remains ambiguous. Germline-derived CDR1 and CDR2 are SGHDT and YYEEEE. V lost 4 bases and J 3 bases, leaving 13 bases between the germline ends. The CDR3 consists of 14 residues. The CDR3, as DNA: TGTGCCAGCAGCCCGGGAGATCCTTACTATGGCTACACCTTC. Translated, it gives CASSPGDPYYGYTF. The whole variable domain, remainder taken from reference TRBV5-6 and TRBJ1-2, is DAGVTQSPTHLIKTRGQQVTLRCSPKSGHDTVSWYQQALGQGPQFIFQYYEEEERQRGNFPDRFSGHQFPNYSSELNVNALLLGDSALYLCASSPGDPYYGYTFGSGTRLTVV.

This clone appeared a single time. The chain recombines TRBV4-3 with TRBJ1-3, with D tentatively TRBD1 (6 bases). V lost 0 bases, J lost 6 bases, and 6 bases lay in between. This CDR3 has 13 amino acids. The germline CDR1 and CDR2 sequences are LGHNA and YSLEER. The CDR3 sequence is CASSQEGANTIYF. As DNA, the CDR3 is TGCGCCAGCAGCCAAGAGGGGGCAAACACCATATATTTT.

The chain is built from TRBV21-1 and TRBJ2-7; TRBD2 is the table's D call, not checked against the DNA. TRBV21-1 is a pseudogene. The CDR3 length is 14 residues. The CDR3 DNA is TGTGCCAGCAGCAAAAATAGCGACGACTACGAGCAGTACTTC. Protein: CASSKNSDDYEQYF.

The chain recombines TRBV9 with TRBJ2-6; possibly TRBD2 for D (7 bases). Germline loops: CDR1 SGDLS, CDR2 YYNGEE. This CDR3 spans 17 amino acids. V lost 4 bases and J lost 0, with 14 bases in between. In nucleotides, the CDR3 is TGTGCCAGCAGCCGAGGGGGGGACAACTCTGGGGCCAACGTCCTGACTTTC. Protein sequence: CASSRGGDNSGANVLTF.

This chain links TRBV27 with TRBJ2-1; 13 positions agree with TRBD2. Germline CDR1 MNHEY, CDR2 SMNVEV (reference sequence). This CDR3 region has 19 residues. The V segment lost 8 bases and the J segment 0 bases; nucleotides outside the gene matches: 13. CDR3 residues: CASRRATSGGLSSYNEQFF. In nucleotides, the CDR3 is TGTGCCAGCCGTCGGGCGACTAGCGGGGGGCTCAGCTCCTACAATGAGCAGTTCTTC.

The J gene is TRBJ2-1, the V gene TRBV11-2, with TRBD2 as a possible D gene (6 bases). Looked up from germline, CDR1 is SGHAT and CDR2 is FQNNGV. V lost 2 bases to trimming and J lost 8 bases, with 13 bases between them. This CDR3 contains 14 residues. CDR3 sequence reads: CASSLSVGSDEQFF. The CDR3, as DNA: TGTGCCAGCAGCTTAAGCGTCGGGAGCGATGAGCAGTTCTTC.

The chain has TRBV5-4 and TRBJ2-1; 9 bases are shared with TRBD2. CDR3 length equals 16 residues. CDR1 SGHNT and CDR2 YYREEE come from the germline V gene (reference sequence). V gave up 0 bases and J gave up 3 bases; unmatched junction bases: 4. The CDR3 bases are TGTGCCAGCAGCTTGGGGCTAGCGGGGCTCTACAATGAGCAGTTCTTC. It yields the protein CASSLGLAGLYNEQFF.

J is TRBJ2-7 and V is TRBV3-1 (or the pseudogene TRBV3-2); TRBD1 aligns across 8 bases. CDR1 LGHDT and CDR2 YNNKEL come from the germline V gene (reference sequence). The CDR3 covers 14 residues. V lost 3 bases to trimming and J lost 2 bases; unmatched junction nucleotides: 3. The CDR3 here is CASSQGQETYEQYF. CDR3 nucleotide sequence: TGTGCCAGCAGCCAGGGACAGGAAACCTACGAGCAGTACTTC.

The gene calls are TRBV4-3 and TRBJ2-6, with TRBD2 matching 9 bases. CDR3 size: 19 residues. J gave up 2 bases and V 0 bases, and 8 bases lay outside the gene matches. Germline V gene sequence: CDR1 LGHNA, CDR2 YSLEER. CDR3 sequence reads: CASSQDPASGEPGANVLTF. Here the CDR3 DNA reads TGCGCCAGCAGCCAAGATCCGGCTAGCGGGGAGCCTGGGGCCAACGTCCTGACTTTC.